What follows describes a single T cell receptor beta chain. Its antigen is not known. It may be a read error: a sequence one base away is much more abundant. The source of the sample is a study of CD8+CD57+ T cells in acquired aplastic anemia. Study-level information: Recorded DNA amounts for sorted CD4+ and CD8+ cells had an average of approximately 2.9 ug. Study-wide results and caveats: Found in both controls and patients were approximately 31 CD8+ CDR3 sequences.

The TCR beta profiling, which covered VDJ combination and CDR3 sequence, was carried out using genomic DNA as the template. TCRdb reprocessed the reads with MiXCR, giving one entry per CDR3 protein. The sample lists around 230,000 distinct CDR3 sequences; around 63% were seen once. Germline loops: CDR1 DFQATT, CDR2 SNEGSKA (reference sequence). The CDR3 consists of 15 residues. The sample comprised sorted CD4+, CD8+, or CD8+CD57+ T cells (not recorded which) from PBMCs. The source is a human donor in good health. This rearrangement joins TRBV20-1 to TRBJ2-1, with TRBD2 matching 10 bases. CDR3 residues: CGARVAGGPIDEQFF. In DNA form, the CDR3 reads TGCGGTGCTAGAGTAGCGGGGGGCCCCATCGATGAGCAGTTCTTC.